The 21 T cell receptor beta chains given below trace back to one sample, sequenced in a study of T-cell memory formation after mild COVID-19. TCRdb reprocessed the 5' RACE reads with MiXCR, giving one entry per CDR3 protein. The sample consists of 290,000 or so distinct CDR3 sequences, just under 20% of them appearing once. The specimen sequenced was PBMCs or a T cell subset sorted from them (not recorded which). These receptors were obtained from a man between 18 and 29 years old who had mild COVID-19 (a few samples of this study predate the infection). Cell type and time point are not known.

At least ten counts were recorded for this clonotype. The chain couples TRBV5-1 to TRBJ2-3; D may correspond to TRBD1 or TRBD2 (6 bases each). The germline V gene has CDR1 SGHRS and CDR2 YFSETQ. This CDR3 has 14 residues. V lost 4 bases and J 8 bases, leaving 17 bases between the germline ends. In DNA, the CDR3 is TGCGCCAGCAGCACGGGGGACACCGGCGTTACGCAGTATTTT. Encoded protein: CASSTGDTGVTQYF.

DNA of the CDR3: TGTGCCAGCAGCTTAAGTGGCAGTACGGAGACCCAGTACTTC. This gives the protein CASSLSGSTETQYF. This chain joins TRBV7-9 and TRBJ2-5; no clear D gene. The V and J ends lost 2 bases and 5 bases respectively, with 12 bases between them. Germline V lookup: CDR1 SEHNR, CDR2 FQNEAQ (reference sequence). This CDR3 region has 14 residues.

The V gene is TRBV2, the J gene TRBJ2-2, with 8 nucleotides matching TRBD2. J lost 6 bases, V lost 6 bases, and 9 bases had no gene match. The CDR3 has 15 residues. The germline gives CDR1 SNHLY, CDR2 FYNNEI. The CDR3 region is CASRLAGGSAGELFF. DNA of the CDR3: TGTGCCAGCAGACTGGCGGGGGGTAGTGCCGGGGAGCTGTTTTTT.

This chain connects TRBV7-6 to TRBJ2-2; D is uncertain. CDR1 and CDR2 (germline): SGHVS, FNYEAQ. The CDR3 has 17 amino acids. The germline V and J ends were trimmed by 5 bases and 3 bases, with 19 bases remaining between them. The CDR3 DNA sequence: TGTGCCAGCAGCAAGACCGACTCGATAGGCGACACCGGGGAGCTGTTTTTT. Amino acid sequence: CASSKTDSIGDTGELFF.

This clonotype was seen a handful of times. The CDR3 nucleotides are TGCAGTGCTAGAGATAATACAGACTATGGCTACACCTTC. Residues: CSARDNTDYGYTF. The chain is built from TRBV20-1 and TRBJ1-2, with D hard to call. CDR1 DFQATT and CDR2 SNEGSKA come from the germline V gene (reference sequence). V lost 0 bases, J lost 3 bases, and 8 bases lay in between. This CDR3 is built from 13 residues.

This chain joins TRBV4-1 and TRBJ2-3; tentatively, D is TRBD2 (5 bases). The CDR3 spans 17 residues. The germline V gene encodes CDR1 MGHRA and CDR2 YSYEKL. V lost 0 bases and J lost 1, with 14 bases in between. CDR3: CASSQDFVAGGTDTQYF. CDR3 DNA: TGCGCCAGCAGCCAAGATTTCGTTGCCGGGGGCACAGATACGCAGTATTTT.

In this sample, this clonotype turned up a few times. CDR3 protein: CASSSFKRTGGFFGNTIYF. CDR3 DNA sequence: TGTGCCAGCAGCTCATTTAAGCGGACAGGGGGCTTCTTCGGAAACACCATATATTTT. The chain has TRBV7-9 and TRBJ1-3; 11 bases align to TRBD1. The V gene end was trimmed by 4 bases and the J gene end by 4 bases; junction bases not matched to a gene: 15. Germline-derived CDR1 and CDR2 are SEHNR and FQNEAQ (reference sequence). The CDR3 has 19 amino acids.

This clonotype has a handful of counts. The chain is built from TRBV7-9 and TRBJ1-2; 10 bases map to TRBD1. Germline values: CDR1 SEHNR, CDR2 FQNEAQ (reference sequence). Germline trimming cut 5 bases from V and 6 bases from J; bases unmatched to any gene: 6. The length of the CDR3 is 14 residues. The DNA of the CDR3 is TGTGCCAGCAGCCTTTTCGGGACAGGGGATGGCTACACCTTC. Translating it yields CASSLFGTGDGYTF.

V is TRBV6-1 and J is TRBJ1-4; possible D gene TRBD1, 5 bases. This CDR3 has 13 residues. V was shortened by 6 bases and J by 8 bases, with 13 bases between the two germline ends. Germline assignment: CDR1 MNHNS and CDR2 SASEGT. The CDR3 region is CASRRREEEKLFF. The CDR3 DNA follows: TGTGCCAGCAGGCGCAGGGAGGAGGAAAAACTGTTTTTT.

The chain joins TRBV7-2 to TRBJ1-1; D gene uncertain. V lost 1 base and J 4 bases, leaving 13 bases between the germline ends. This CDR3 is 15 amino acids long. Germline CDR1 is SGHTA and CDR2 is FQGNSA. The CDR3 spells CASSLVDRGLTEAFF. The CDR3 nucleotides are TGTGCCAGCAGCTTAGTTGACCGGGGTCTCACTGAAGCTTTCTTT.

This clonotype was seen a handful of times. The chain couples TRBV6-4 to TRBJ2-3; possibly TRBD2 for D (6 bases). V was trimmed by 6 bases and J by 1 base, leaving 11 bases between them. The CDR3 consists of 14 residues. Germline V gives CDR1 MRHNA, CDR2 SNTAGT. CDR3 region: CASSAGLGTDTQYF. DNA of the CDR3: TGTGCCAGCAGCGCGGGGCTTGGCACAGATACGCAGTATTTT.

V usage is TRBV5-1 and J usage is TRBJ2-6, with TRBD2 matching 7 bases. Germline CDR1 and CDR2: SGHRS and YFSETQ. V trimming: 4 bases; J trimming: 2 bases; junction bases outside the gene matches: 3. The CDR3 sequence is 15 residues long. DNA of the CDR3: TGCGCCAGCAGCCAAGCGGGACCTGGGGCCAACGTCCTGACTTTC. Protein sequence: CASSQAGPGANVLTF. The variable domain in full, with the rest retrieved from reference TRBV5-1 and TRBJ2-6, is KAGVTQTPRYLIKTRGQQVTLSCSPISGHRSVSWYQQTPGQGLQFLFEYFSETQRNKGNFPGRFSGRQFSNSRSEMNVSTLELGDSALYLCASSQAGPGANVLTFGAGSRLTVL.

The chain combines TRBV20-1 with TRBJ1-5; D remains unclear. Looked up from germline, CDR1 is DFQATT and CDR2 is SNEGSKA (reference sequence). Trimming shortened V by 6 bases and J by 4 bases, and 19 bases separated the two germline ends. CDR3 length equals 15 residues. The DNA of the CDR3 is TGCAGTGCGGAGGAGCCAGAGTGGGGAAATCAGCCCCAGCATTTT. Residues: CSAEEPEWGNQPQHF.

This rearrangement joins TRBV18 to TRBJ2-7; either TRBD1 or TRBD2 may fit D (6 bases each). V was trimmed by 0 bases and J by 6 bases, leaving 9 bases between them. The germline V gene has CDR1 KGHSH and CDR2 LQKENI. The CDR3 has 13 amino acids. CDR3 sequence: CASSPPGGSEQYV. CDR3 coding DNA: TGTGCCAGCTCACCACCGGGGGGCAGCGAGCAGTACGTC.

The J gene is TRBJ2-7, the V gene TRBV27; 7 nucleotides align to TRBD2. CDR3 length: 15 residues. Trimming took 2 bases from V and 1 from J; bases not matched to a gene: 5. Per the germline V gene, CDR1 is MNHEY and CDR2 is SMNVEV (reference sequence). CDR3 sequence reads: CASSLRLAWSYEQYF. For the CDR3, the DNA is TGTGCCAGCAGTTTACGACTAGCATGGTCCTACGAGCAGTACTTC.

This clonotype was recorded at least ten times. The rearrangement links TRBV7-3 to TRBJ2-7; D is unclear. The V gene lost 2 bases and the J gene lost 0 bases, with 8 bases spanning the gap. CDR1 and CDR2 from the germline V gene are SGHTA and FQGTGA. The CDR3 is 14 residues long. CDR3 nucleotides: TGTGCCAGCAGCTTAGCGGCCCACTCCTACGAGCAGTACTTC. Its translation: CASSLAAHSYEQYF. The variable domain in full, with the rest retrieved from reference TRBV7-3 and TRBJ2-7, is GAGVSQTPSNKVTEKGKYVELRCDPISGHTALYWYRQSLGQGPEFLIYFQGTGAADDSGLPNDRFFAVRPEGSVSTLKIQRTERGDSAVYLCASSLAAHSYEQYFGPGTRLTVT.

This clonotype appeared a few times. This chain connects TRBV7-2 to TRBJ2-3, with TRBD2 as a possible D gene (6 bases). Germline assignment: CDR1 SGHTA and CDR2 FQGNSA. The CDR3 spans 15 residues. The V end lost 1 base, the J end lost 5 bases, and 13 bases lay between the germline ends. The CDR3: CASSLGMAGGDTQYF. CDR3 in DNA: TGTGCCAGCAGCTTAGGGATGGCCGGGGGAGATACGCAGTATTTT. Filled out from reference TRBV7-2 and TRBJ2-3, the complete variable domain reads GAGVSQSPSNKVTEKGKDVELRCDPISGHTALYWYRQSLGQGLEFLIYFQGNSAPDKSGLPSDRFSAERTGGSVSTLTIQRTQQEDSAVYLCASSLGMAGGDTQYFGPGTRLTVL.

This clonotype was counted once. J is TRBJ1-1 and V is TRBV4-2; D is uncertain. Trimming stripped 1 base from V and 4 bases from J, with 13 bases between. The CDR3 consists of 15 residues. Germline assignment: CDR1 LGHNA and CDR2 YNFKEQ. The CDR3 is CASSQVDLGGTEAFF. The CDR3 DNA is TGTGCCAGCAGCCAAGTCGACCTCGGAGGCACTGAAGCTTTCTTT.

This clonotype was seen ten or more times. The CDR3 bases are TGCAGCGTTGAAGATCCCCCCGGGGAGCTGTTTTTT. It codes for CSVEDPPGELFF. The V gene is TRBV29-1, the J gene TRBJ2-2; no firm D call. Germline CDR1 reads SQVTM; CDR2 reads ANQGSEA. The CDR3 has 12 residues. V was shortened by 0 bases and J by 6 bases, with 5 bases between the two germline ends.

This clonotype was seen a handful of times. The chain employs TRBV7-6 and TRBJ2-3; TRBD2 agrees at 10 bases. CDR3 size: 16 residues. CDR1 is SGHVS and CDR2 is FNYEAQ in the germline V gene. V trimming: 5 bases; J trimming: 1 base; junction bases outside the gene matches: 6. The CDR3 nucleotides read TGTGCCAGCAGCCGTACCGGGACTAGCGGCACAGATACGCAGTATTTT. Its protein product is CASSRTGTSGTDTQYF.

In its sample, this clonotype was seen a few times. The V and J genes are TRBV3-1 and TRBJ2-7, with D maybe TRBD1 (5 bases). The germline CDR1 and CDR2 sequences are LGHDT and YNNKEL (reference sequence). V lost 0 bases and J 13 bases, leaving 16 bases between the germline ends. CDR3 length equals 13 residues. The CDR3 here is CASSQDEARAFYF. CDR3 sequence (DNA): TGTGCCAGCAGCCAAGACGAGGCCAGGGCTTTCTACTTC.